This T cell receptor beta chain was sequenced in a study of OX40 agonist ivuxolimab in advanced cancers. The wider study: Eligibility rules accepted prior anti-PD-1, anti-PD-L1 or anti-CTLA-4 therapy, and around 43% had some. Study results and limitations: CD4+ and CD8+ blood T cells expanded clonally by week 6 at 0.1 to 3.0 mg/kg.

Remarks on this clone: Its matching antigen is unknown.

V was trimmed by 7 bases and J by 7 bases, leaving 17 bases between them. Germline V lookup: CDR1 MNHEY, CDR2 SMNVEV (reference sequence). The CDR3 runs 15 residues. Measured with immunoSEQ multiplex PCR; TCRdb has only the in-frame clones, and not every one. Of roughly 70,000 clones listed, about 89% are singletons. Sequenced here: CD4+ or CD8+ T cells sorted from blood, sampled in a trial of the OX40 agonist ivuxolimab. This TCR was recovered from an adult with an advanced solid tumor such as melanoma, head and neck, liver or kidney cancer. The chain has TRBV27 and TRBJ1-6; a weak D match, TRBD1 (5 bases). CDR3 sequence: CASTLRGVGNSPLHF. The DNA for the CDR3 is TGTGCCAGCACCCTTCGGGGGGTGGGGAATTCACCCCTCCACTTT.